This note documents a single T cell receptor beta chain sequence. What it binds is unknown. TCRdb's copy holds only in-frame clones and misses some; the assay was immunoSEQ multiplex PCR. The data show tens of thousands of clones, with around 63% seen just once and less than 15% held by the top ten. In germline, CDR1 is SGHDT, CDR2 YYEEEE. This CDR3 spans 14 amino acids. J gave up 7 bases and V 1 base, and 2 bases lay outside the gene matches. This entry belongs to a study of T cells in narcolepsy. Whole-study findings and limits: Same-patient CSF and blood CD4+ T cell clonotypes included HCRT-specific and TRIB2-specific autoreactive ones. Healthy controls reportedly lacked the autoreactive clonotypes serially found in patients' blood.

The chain uses TRBV5-6 and TRBJ2-1; 10 bases match TRBD2. The sequence was collected from a human donor in good health. The material sequenced was memory (CD45RA-) CD4+ T cells from blood. CDR3 protein: CASSLILAGNEQFF. DNA of the CDR3: TGTGCCAGCAGCTTGATACTAGCGGGGAATGAGCAGTTCTTC.